These 14 T cell receptor beta chains came from one sample sequenced in a study of blood T cell repertoires in COVID-19. Here immunoSEQ multiplex PCR was the method, and the copy in TCRdb shows in-frame clones only, minus some. The data hold some 220,000 clones, with roughly 86% observed a single time. The sample taken for sequencing was peripheral blood. These receptors all stem from a man aged 50 to 59 with acute or convalescent COVID-19.

V and J are TRBV9 and TRBJ1-4; TRBD1 aligns across 10 bases. Trimming took 3 bases from V and 3 from J; bases not matched to a gene: 5. This CDR3 has 16 amino acids. CDR1 and CDR2 (germline): SGDLS, YYNGEE. CDR3 region: CASSGQGAVANEKLFF. For the CDR3, the DNA is TGTGCCAGCAGCGGACAGGGGGCGGTGGCTAATGAAAAACTGTTTTTT.

The chain recombines TRBV6-5 with TRBJ1-1, with TRBD1 matching over 7 bases. Germline V gene sequence: CDR1 MNHEY, CDR2 SVGAGI. This CDR3 comprises 13 residues. V was pared by 10 bases and J by 2 bases, with 7 bases of the junction left unmatched. The CDR3 reads CATRTGGNTEAFF. CDR3 nucleotide sequence: TGTGCCACTAGGACAGGCGGTAACACTGAAGCTTTCTTT.

The rearrangement uses TRBV5-1 and TRBJ2-3; 12 bases line up with TRBD2. V was pared by 0 bases and J by 3 bases, with 2 bases of the junction left unmatched. Germline assignment: CDR1 SGHRS and CDR2 YFSETQ. The CDR3 is 16 residues long. The CDR3 spells CASSLGLAGGTDTQYF. The CDR3 nucleotides read TGCGCCAGCAGCTTGGGCCTAGCGGGAGGGACAGATACGCAGTATTTT.

This sequence joins TRBV11-2 and TRBJ1-1; 8 bases map to TRBD1. Germline V gene sequence: CDR1 SGHAT, CDR2 FQNNGV. The V and J ends lost 6 bases and 0 bases, in that order; junction bases with no gene match: 0. The CDR3 is made up of 13 amino acids. CDR3 sequence: CASRQGVNTEAFF. The CDR3 coding sequence is TGTGCCAGCAGACAGGGGGTGAACACTGAAGCTTTCTTT.

A word on this clone: Compared with germline, one end of the junction differs, possibly owing to a read error. The rearrangement links TRBV10-3 to TRBJ1-4, with 7 bases lining up with TRBD1. Germline CDR1 reads ENHRY; CDR2 reads SYGVKD. CDR3 length: 12 amino acids. The CDR3 loop reads CAISPGTEAFLF. Written as DNA, the CDR3 is TGTGCCATCAGTCCAGGGACAGAGGCCTTCCTTTTT.

The chain is built from TRBV5-5 and TRBJ1-2; 8 nucleotides match TRBD1. Germline CDR1 SGHKS, CDR2 YYEKEE (reference sequence). The CDR3 covers 15 residues. V was clipped by 2 bases and J by 6 bases; unmatched bases: 9. CDR3 bases: TGTGCCAGCAGCTTTCGGGCAGGGGGCTTCGATGGCTACACCTTC. This encodes CASSFRAGGFDGYTF.

The CDR3 reads CASSEETSGHLWQFF. CDR3 in DNA: TGTGCCAGCAGTGAAGAGACTAGCGGACACTTGTGGCAGTTCTTC. The chain joins TRBV6-1 to TRBJ2-1, with TRBD2 matching over 9 bases. Looked up from germline, CDR1 is MNHNS and CDR2 is SASEGT. CDR3 length equals 15 residues. The V segment lost 1 base and the J segment 12 bases; nucleotides outside the gene matches: 10.

The rearrangement links TRBV19 to TRBJ1-5; TRBD1 matches at 9 bases. This CDR3 is 15 amino acids long. V gave up 7 bases and J gave up 6 bases; unmatched junction bases: 10. CDR1 and CDR2 from the germline V gene are LNHDA and SQIVND (reference sequence). The CDR3 spells CASTRRTGAGQPQHF. The CDR3 nucleotides read TGTGCCAGTACCCGGCGGACAGGGGCGGGTCAGCCCCAGCATTTT.

The V and J genes are TRBV5-1 and TRBJ1-6; no definite D call. V was clipped by 0 bases and J by 8 bases, with 6 bases between them. CDR1 and CDR2 from the germline V gene are SGHRS and YFSETQ. The CDR3 extends over 13 amino acids. The DNA for the CDR3 is TGCGCCAGCAGCTTGGGAGCGGATTCACCCCTCCACTTT. As protein: CASSLGADSPLHF.

This clone has just a few counts. This rearrangement joins TRBV7-9 to TRBJ1-4; 9 bases agree with TRBD1. J gave up 8 bases and V 5 bases, and 9 bases lay outside the gene matches. Germline V lookup: CDR1 SEHNR, CDR2 FQNEAQ (reference sequence). The CDR3 totals 15 residues. CDR3: CASSPSPGTGEKLFF. CDR3 in DNA: TGTGCCAGCAGCCCATCCCCGGGGACAGGGGAAAAACTGTTTTTT.

This clone was picked up a small number of times. This chain uses TRBV10-3 with TRBJ1-5, with a tentative D call TRBD1 (5 bases). Trimming removed 3 bases from V and 4 bases from J, with 10 bases in between. The germline V gene encodes CDR1 ENHRY and CDR2 SYGVKD. The length of the CDR3 is 14 residues. CDR3 residues: CAISDVAGNQPQHF. The CDR3 region has the DNA TGTGCCATCAGTGATGTAGCAGGGAATCAGCCCCAGCATTTT.

Here the CDR3 reads CATSDHYEQYF. As DNA, the CDR3 is TGTGCCACCAGTGATCACTACGAGCAGTACTTC. V gene TRBV24-1 combines with J gene TRBJ2-7; D remains unclear. The CDR3 spans 11 residues. V was clipped by 3 bases and J by 3 bases, with 2 bases between them. Germline V lookup: CDR1 KGHDR, CDR2 SFDVKD.

This chain links TRBV5-1 with TRBJ2-2; D is possibly TRBD1 (6 bases). The CDR3 extends over 17 amino acids. Trimming stripped 1 base from V and 0 bases from J, with 13 bases between. The germline CDR1 and CDR2 sequences are SGHRS and YFSETQ. The CDR3 sequence: CASSLIPGHTNTGELFF. The CDR3 nucleotides are TGCGCCAGCAGCTTGATCCCGGGACATACGAACACCGGGGAGCTGTTTTTT.

The V call is TRBV6-5, the J call TRBJ1-5; perhaps TRBD1 as D (6 bases). Germline loops: CDR1 MNHEY, CDR2 SVGAGI. Trimming pared 8 bases from V and 4 bases from J, leaving 12 bases between. The CDR3 spans 13 residues. This CDR3 is CASGGERNQPQHF. The CDR3 DNA reads TGTGCCAGCGGGGGCGAGAGGAATCAGCCCCAGCATTTT.